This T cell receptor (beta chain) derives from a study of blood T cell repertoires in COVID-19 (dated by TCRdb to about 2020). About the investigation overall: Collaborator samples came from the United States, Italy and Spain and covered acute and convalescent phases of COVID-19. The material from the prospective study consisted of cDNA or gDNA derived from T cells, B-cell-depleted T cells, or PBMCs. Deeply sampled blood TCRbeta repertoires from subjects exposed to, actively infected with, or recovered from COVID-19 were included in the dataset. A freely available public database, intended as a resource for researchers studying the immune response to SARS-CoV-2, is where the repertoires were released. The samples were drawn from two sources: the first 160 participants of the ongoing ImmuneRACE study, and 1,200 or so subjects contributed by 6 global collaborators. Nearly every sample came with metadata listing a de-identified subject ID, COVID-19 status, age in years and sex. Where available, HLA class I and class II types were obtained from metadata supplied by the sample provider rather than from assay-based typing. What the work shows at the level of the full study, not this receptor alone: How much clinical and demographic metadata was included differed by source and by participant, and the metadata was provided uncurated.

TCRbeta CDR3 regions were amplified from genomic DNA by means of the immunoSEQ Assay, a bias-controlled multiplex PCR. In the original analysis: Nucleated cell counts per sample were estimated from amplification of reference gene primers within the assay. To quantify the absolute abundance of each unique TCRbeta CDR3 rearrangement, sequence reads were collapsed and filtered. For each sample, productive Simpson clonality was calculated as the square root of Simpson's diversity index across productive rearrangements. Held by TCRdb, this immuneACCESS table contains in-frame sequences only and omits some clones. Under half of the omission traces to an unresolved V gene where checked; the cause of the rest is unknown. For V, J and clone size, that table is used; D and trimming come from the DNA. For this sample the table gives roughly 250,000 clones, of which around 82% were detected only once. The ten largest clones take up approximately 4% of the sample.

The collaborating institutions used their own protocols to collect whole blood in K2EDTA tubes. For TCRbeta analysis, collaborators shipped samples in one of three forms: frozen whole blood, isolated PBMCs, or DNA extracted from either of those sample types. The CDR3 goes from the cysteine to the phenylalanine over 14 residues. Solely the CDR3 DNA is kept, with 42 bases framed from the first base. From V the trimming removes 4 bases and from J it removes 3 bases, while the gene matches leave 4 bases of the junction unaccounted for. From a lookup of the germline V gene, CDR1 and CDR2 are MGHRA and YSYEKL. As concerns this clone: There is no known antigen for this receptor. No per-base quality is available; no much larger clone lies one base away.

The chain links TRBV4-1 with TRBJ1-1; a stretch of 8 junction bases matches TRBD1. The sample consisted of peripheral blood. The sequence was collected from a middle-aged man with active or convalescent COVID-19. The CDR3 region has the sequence CASSPGQGHTEAFF. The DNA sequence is TGCGCCAGCAGCCCCGGACAGGGCCACACTGAAGCTTTCTTT.